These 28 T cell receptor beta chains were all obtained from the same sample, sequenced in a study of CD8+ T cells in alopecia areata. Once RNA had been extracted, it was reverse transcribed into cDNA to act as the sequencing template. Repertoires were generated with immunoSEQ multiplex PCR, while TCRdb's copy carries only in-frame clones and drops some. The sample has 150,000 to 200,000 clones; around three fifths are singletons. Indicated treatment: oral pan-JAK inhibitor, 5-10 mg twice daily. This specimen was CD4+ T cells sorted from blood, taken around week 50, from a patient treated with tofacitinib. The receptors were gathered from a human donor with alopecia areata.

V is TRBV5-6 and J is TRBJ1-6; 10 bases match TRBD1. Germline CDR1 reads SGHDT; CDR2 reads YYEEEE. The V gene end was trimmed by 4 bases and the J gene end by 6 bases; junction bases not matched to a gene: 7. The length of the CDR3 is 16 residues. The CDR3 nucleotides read TGTGCCAGCAGCCCGGGGACAGGGGCGGGTAATTCACCCCTCCACTTT. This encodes CASSPGTGAGNSPLHF.

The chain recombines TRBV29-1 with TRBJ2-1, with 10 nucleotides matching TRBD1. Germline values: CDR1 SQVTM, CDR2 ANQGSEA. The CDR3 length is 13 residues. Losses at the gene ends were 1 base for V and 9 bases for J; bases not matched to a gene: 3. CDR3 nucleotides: TGCAGCGTTGAAGGGACAGGGGGTTTTGAGCAGTTCTTC. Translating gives CSVEGTGGFEQFF.

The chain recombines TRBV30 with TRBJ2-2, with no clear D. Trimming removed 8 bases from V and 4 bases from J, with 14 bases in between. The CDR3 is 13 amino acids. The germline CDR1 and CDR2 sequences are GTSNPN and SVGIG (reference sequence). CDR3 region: CAHRRLSTGELFF. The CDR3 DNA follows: TGTGCCCACCGCAGGTTGTCCACCGGGGAGCTGTTTTTT.

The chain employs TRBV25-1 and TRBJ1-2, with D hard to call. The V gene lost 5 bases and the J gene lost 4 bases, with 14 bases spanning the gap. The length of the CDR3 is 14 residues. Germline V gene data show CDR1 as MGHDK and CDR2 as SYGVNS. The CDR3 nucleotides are TGTGCCAGCAGTCAAACACAAAGCAGCTATGGCTACACCTTC. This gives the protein CASSQTQSSYGYTF.

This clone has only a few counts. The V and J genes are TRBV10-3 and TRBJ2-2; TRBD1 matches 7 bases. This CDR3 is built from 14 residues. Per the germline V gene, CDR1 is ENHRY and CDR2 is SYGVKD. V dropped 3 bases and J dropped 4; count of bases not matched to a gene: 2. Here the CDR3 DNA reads TGTGCCATCAGTGAACAGGGGAGCACCGGGGAGCTGTTTTTT. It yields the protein CAISEQGSTGELFF.

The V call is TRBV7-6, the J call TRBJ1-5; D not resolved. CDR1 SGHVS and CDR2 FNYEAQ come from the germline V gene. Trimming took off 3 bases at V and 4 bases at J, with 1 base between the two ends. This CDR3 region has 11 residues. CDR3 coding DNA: TGTGCCAGCAGCTTGAATCAGCCCCAGCATTTT. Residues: CASSLNQPQHF.

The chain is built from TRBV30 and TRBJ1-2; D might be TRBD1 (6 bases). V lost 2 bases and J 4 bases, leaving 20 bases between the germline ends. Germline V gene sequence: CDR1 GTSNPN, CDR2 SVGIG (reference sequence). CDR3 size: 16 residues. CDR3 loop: CAWSLTSNRDIYGYTF. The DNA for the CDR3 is TGTGCCTGGAGTTTGACCTCGAACCGGGACATCTATGGCTACACCTTC.

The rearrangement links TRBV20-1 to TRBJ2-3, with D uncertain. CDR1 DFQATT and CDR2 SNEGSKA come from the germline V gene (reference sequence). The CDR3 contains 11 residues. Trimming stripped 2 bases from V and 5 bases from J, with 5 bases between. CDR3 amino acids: CSARRGDTQYF. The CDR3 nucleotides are TGCAGTGCTAGACGCGGAGATACGCAGTATTTT.

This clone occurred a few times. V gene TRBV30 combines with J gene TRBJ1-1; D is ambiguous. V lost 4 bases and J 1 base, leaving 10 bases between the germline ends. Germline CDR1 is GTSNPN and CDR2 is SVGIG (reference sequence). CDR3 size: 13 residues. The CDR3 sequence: CAWTQSGNTEAFF. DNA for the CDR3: TGTGCCTGGACACAGTCGGGGAACACTGAAGCTTTCTTT.

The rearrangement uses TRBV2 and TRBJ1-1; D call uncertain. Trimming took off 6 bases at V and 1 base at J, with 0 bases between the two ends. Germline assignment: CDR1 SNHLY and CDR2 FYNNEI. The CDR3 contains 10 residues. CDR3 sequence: CASRNTEAFF. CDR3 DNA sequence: TGTGCCAGCAGGAACACTGAAGCTTTCTTT.

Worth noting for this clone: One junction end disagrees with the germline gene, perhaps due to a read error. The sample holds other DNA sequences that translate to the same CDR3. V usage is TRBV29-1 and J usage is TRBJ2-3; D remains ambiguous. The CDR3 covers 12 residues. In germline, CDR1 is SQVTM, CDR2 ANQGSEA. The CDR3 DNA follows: TGCAGCGTTGATCCCAGCACGGATACGCAGTATTTT. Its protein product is CSVDPSTDTQYF.

The CDR3 sequence is CATSRDEKLFF. The CDR3 region has the DNA TGTGCCACCAGCAGAGATGAAAAACTGTTTTTT. The chain carries TRBV15 and TRBJ1-4; D gene unclear. The CDR3 spans 11 residues. CDR1 is LNHNV, CDR2 YYDKDF, per germline (reference sequence). V was cut by 0 bases and J by 7 bases, with 0 bases left in between.

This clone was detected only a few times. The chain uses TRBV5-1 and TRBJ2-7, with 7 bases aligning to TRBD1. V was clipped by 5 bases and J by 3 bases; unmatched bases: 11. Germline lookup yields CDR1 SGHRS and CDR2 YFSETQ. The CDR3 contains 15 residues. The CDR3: CASSWDRNTFYEQYF. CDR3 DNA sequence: TGCGCCAGCAGTTGGGACAGAAATACCTTCTACGAGCAGTACTTC.

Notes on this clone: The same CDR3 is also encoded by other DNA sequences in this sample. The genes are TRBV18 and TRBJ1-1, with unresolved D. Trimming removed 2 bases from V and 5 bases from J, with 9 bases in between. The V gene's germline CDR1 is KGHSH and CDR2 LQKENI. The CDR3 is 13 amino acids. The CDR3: CASSPIRGTEAFF. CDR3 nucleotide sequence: TGTGCCAGCTCACCAATTCGCGGGACTGAAGCTTTCTTT.

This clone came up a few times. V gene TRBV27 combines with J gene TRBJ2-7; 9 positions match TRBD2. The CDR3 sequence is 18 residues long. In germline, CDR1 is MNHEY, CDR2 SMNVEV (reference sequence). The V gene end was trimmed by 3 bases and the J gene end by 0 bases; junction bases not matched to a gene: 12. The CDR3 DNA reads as TGTGCCAGCAGTTTGACCGGGCTAGCGGGGTTCAGCTCCTACGAGCAGTACTTC. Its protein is CASSLTGLAGFSSYEQYF.

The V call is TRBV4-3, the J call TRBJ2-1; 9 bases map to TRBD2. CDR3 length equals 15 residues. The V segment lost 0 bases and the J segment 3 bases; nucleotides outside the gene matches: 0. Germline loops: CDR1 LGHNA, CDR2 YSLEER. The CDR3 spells CASSQERGGYNEQFF. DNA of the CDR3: TGCGCCAGCAGCCAAGAGCGGGGGGGCTACAATGAGCAGTTCTTC.

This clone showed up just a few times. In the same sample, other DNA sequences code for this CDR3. CDR3 nucleotide sequence: TGCAGCGTTGACGGCACTGAAGCTTTCTTT. Protein product: CSVDGTEAFF. The chain has TRBV29-1 and TRBJ1-1, with D unclear. Trimming took 3 bases from V and 4 from J, leaving 3 bases between them. Germline loops: CDR1 SQVTM, CDR2 ANQGSEA. This CDR3 spans 10 amino acids. The full variable domain, rest sourced from reference TRBV29-1 and TRBJ1-1, is SAVISQKPSRDICQRGTSLTIQCQVDSQVTMMFWYRQQPGQSLTLIATANQGSEATYESGFVIDKFPISRPNLTFSTLTVSNMSPEDSSIYLCSVDGTEAFFGQGTRLTVV.

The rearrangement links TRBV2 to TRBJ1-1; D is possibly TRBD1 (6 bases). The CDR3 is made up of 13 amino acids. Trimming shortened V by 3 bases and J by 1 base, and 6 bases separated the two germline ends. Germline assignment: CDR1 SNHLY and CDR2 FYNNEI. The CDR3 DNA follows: TGTGCCAGCAGTGAGGACAGGAACACTGAAGCTTTCTTT. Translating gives CASSEDRNTEAFF.

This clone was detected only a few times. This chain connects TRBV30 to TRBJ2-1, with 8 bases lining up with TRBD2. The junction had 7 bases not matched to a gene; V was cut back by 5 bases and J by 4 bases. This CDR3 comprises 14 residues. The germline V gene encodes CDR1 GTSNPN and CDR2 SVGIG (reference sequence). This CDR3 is CAWAGGTEYNEQFF. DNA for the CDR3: TGTGCCTGGGCGGGGGGTACCGAATACAATGAGCAGTTCTTC.

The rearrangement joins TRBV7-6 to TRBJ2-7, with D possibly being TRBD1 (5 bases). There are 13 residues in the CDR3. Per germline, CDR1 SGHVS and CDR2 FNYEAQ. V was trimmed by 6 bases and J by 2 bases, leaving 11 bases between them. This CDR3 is CASSSGSPYEQYF. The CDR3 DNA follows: TGTGCCAGCAGTTCAGGGTCACCCTACGAGCAGTACTTC. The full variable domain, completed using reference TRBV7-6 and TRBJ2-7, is GAGVSQSPRYKVTKRGQDVALRCDPISGHVSLYWYRQALGQGPEFLTYFNYEAQQDKSGLPNDRFSAERPEGSISTLTIQRTEQRDSAMYRCASSSGSPYEQYFGPGTRLTVT.

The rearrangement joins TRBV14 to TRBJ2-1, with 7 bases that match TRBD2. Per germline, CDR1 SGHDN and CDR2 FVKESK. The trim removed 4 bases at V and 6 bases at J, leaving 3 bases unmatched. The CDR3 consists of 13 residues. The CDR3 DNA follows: TGTGCCAGCAGCCGCGAGCGGGGCAATGAGCAGTTCTTC. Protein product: CASSRERGNEQFF. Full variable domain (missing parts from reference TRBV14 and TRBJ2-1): EAGVTQFPSHSVIEKGQTVTLRCDPISGHDNLYWYRRVMGKEIKFLLHFVKESKQDESGMPNNRFLAERTGGTYSTLKVQPAELEDSGVYFCASSRERGNEQFFGPGTRLTVL.

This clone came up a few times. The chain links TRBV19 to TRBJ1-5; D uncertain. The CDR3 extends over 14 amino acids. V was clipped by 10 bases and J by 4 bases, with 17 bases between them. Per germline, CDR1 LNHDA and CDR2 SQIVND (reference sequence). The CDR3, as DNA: TGTGCCACCCACTCTCAAGGCCCAAATCAGCCCCAGCATTTT. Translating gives CATHSQGPNQPQHF.

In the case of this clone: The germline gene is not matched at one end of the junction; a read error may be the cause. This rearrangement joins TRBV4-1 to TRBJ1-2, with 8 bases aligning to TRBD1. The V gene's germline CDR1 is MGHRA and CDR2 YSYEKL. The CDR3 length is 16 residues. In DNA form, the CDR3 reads TGCGCCAGCACCCAAAGTCCGGGACAGGATCCCCATGGCTACACCTTC. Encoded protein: CASTQSPGQDPHGYTF.

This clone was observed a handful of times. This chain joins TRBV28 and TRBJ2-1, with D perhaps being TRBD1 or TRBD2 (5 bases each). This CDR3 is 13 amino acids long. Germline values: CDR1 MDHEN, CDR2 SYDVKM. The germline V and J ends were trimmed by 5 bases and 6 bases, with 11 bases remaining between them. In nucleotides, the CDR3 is TGTGCCAGCAGTCTGGGACCTTTCAATGAGCAGTTCTTC. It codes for CASSLGPFNEQFF.

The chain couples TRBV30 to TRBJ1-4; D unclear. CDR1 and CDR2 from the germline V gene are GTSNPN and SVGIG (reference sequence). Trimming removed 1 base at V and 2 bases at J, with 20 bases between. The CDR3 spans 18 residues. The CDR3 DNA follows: TGTGCCTGGAGTGGCGGCGGCTGGAGCTCAGCGACTAATGAAAAACTGTTTTTT. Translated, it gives CAWSGGGWSSATNEKLFF.

CDR3 sequence: CASTGDRRLWYF. The CDR3 DNA is TGTGCCAGCACTGGAGACAGGCGCCTATGGTACTTC. The chain couples TRBV6-6 to TRBJ2-5; D is possibly TRBD1 (6 bases). With 7 bases removed from V and 13 bases from J, the gap between germline ends came to 19 bases. CDR1 and CDR2 from the germline V gene are MNHNY and SVGAGI (reference sequence). CDR3 length: 12 amino acids.

The CDR3 DNA reads TGCGCCAGCAGCCCGACAGGGGATAACCAAGAGACCCAGTACTTC. Translated, it gives CASSPTGDNQETQYF. The chain couples TRBV4-1 to TRBJ2-5; 8 bases match TRBD1. V gave up 4 bases and J gave up 0 bases; unmatched junction bases: 4. This CDR3 region has 15 residues. Germline CDR1 MGHRA, CDR2 YSYEKL.

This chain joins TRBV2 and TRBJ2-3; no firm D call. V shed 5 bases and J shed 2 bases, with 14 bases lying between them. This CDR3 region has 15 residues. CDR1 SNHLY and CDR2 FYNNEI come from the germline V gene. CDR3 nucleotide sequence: TGTGCCAGCAGTAGGATTGTCAGGATCACAGATACGCAGTATTTT. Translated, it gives CASSRIVRITDTQYF.